These 32 T cell receptor beta chains were all obtained from the same sample, sequenced in a study of T cell responses to AZD1222 COVID-19 vaccine. Sequenced by immunoSEQ multiplex PCR; TCRdb stores in-frame clones only, minus some. This sample yields around 270,000 clones, of which about 94% are seen a single time; around 0.5% belongs to the top ten. Sequenced here: peripheral blood, sampled 28 days after the second AZD1222 dose. These receptors were collected from an adult who received the AZD1222 COVID-19 vaccine.

The chain employs TRBV19 and TRBJ1-2; no clear D. There are 15 residues in the CDR3. V was trimmed by 1 base and J by 6 bases, leaving 15 bases between them. Germline V CDR1 and CDR2: LNHDA, SQIVND (reference sequence). CDR3 residues: CASSIVWQPLDGYTF. CDR3 DNA: TGTGCCAGTAGTATAGTGTGGCAGCCCCTGGATGGCTACACCTTC.

About this clone itself: The junction departs from germline at one end; a sequencing error may be responsible. The chain combines TRBV28 with TRBJ1-5, with D unclear. Germline V gene sequence: CDR1 MDHEN, CDR2 SYDVKM. The CDR3 is 11 residues long. The CDR3 DNA reads as TGTGCCAGCAGGATGGGGAGACAAGTGGATTTT. Residues: CASRMGRQVDF.

This chain uses TRBV11-3 with TRBJ1-1; possibly TRBD1 for D (6 bases). The germline gives CDR1 SGHNT, CDR2 YENEEA. V lost 5 bases to trimming and J lost 1 base, with 11 bases between them. The CDR3 is 14 amino acids. For the CDR3, the DNA is TGTGCCAGCAGCCCCGGAGGGGGGAACACTGAAGCTTTCTTT. It codes for CASSPGGGNTEAFF.

The chain links TRBV27 to TRBJ2-3; D call uncertain. Germline CDR1 MNHEY, CDR2 SMNVEV (reference sequence). Between the trimmed V and J ends, which lost 2 bases and 7 bases, there was a span of 16 bases. The CDR3 has 15 amino acids. CDR3 coding DNA: TGTGCCAGCAGTTTACAGGCTAATAGACCGAATACGCAGTATTTT. Protein product: CASSLQANRPNTQYF.

The chain employs TRBV6-5 and TRBJ2-7; 7 bases are shared with TRBD1. The CDR3 is 16 amino acids. The V and J ends lost 2 bases and 1 base, in that order; junction bases with no gene match: 8. CDR1 and CDR2 (germline): MNHEY, SVGAGI. DNA for the CDR3: TGTGCCAGCAGTTACAAGCTGGGACAGTTGTCCTACGAGCAGTACTTC. This gives the protein CASSYKLGQLSYEQYF.

The chain is built from TRBV18 and TRBJ1-6; the match to TRBD1 covers 10 bases. After removal of 3 bases from V and 5 bases from J, the junction contained 7 bases not matched to a gene. This CDR3 spans 17 amino acids. The germline gives CDR1 KGHSH, CDR2 LQKENI. CDR3 nucleotide sequence: TGTGCCAGCTCACCTAACCTCGGGACAGGGGATAATTCACCCCTCCACTTT. Translating it yields CASSPNLGTGDNSPLHF.

The J gene is TRBJ2-2, the V gene TRBV5-1, with TRBD2 matching 9 bases. The CDR3 sequence is 16 residues long. V was clipped by 4 bases and J by 1 base; unmatched bases: 5. Germline assignment: CDR1 SGHRS and CDR2 YFSETQ. CDR3 in amino acids: CASSPLSGGNTGELFF. CDR3 sequence (DNA): TGCGCCAGCAGCCCGCTTAGCGGGGGGAACACCGGGGAGCTGTTTTTT.

J is TRBJ1-6 and V is TRBV18, with 8 nucleotides matching TRBD1. CDR1 KGHSH and CDR2 LQKENI come from the germline V gene. With V trimmed by 3 bases and J by 3 bases, 7 bases remained unmatched. This CDR3 has 17 residues. The CDR3 loop is CASSPTRQGSYNSPLHF. Here the CDR3 DNA reads TGTGCCAGCTCACCTACGAGACAGGGGAGCTATAATTCACCCCTCCACTTT.

This clone appeared once. The CDR3 region has the DNA TGCAGCGTTGTCGGGGGTGATGGCTACACCTTC. Encoded protein: CSVVGGDGYTF. The chain employs TRBV29-1 and TRBJ1-2, with a weak D call TRBD1 (5 bases). The CDR3 consists of 11 residues. V was pared by 4 bases and J by 6 bases, with 9 bases between. In germline, CDR1 is SQVTM, CDR2 ANQGSEA.

This sequence joins TRBV5-6 and TRBJ2-7; 13 positions agree with TRBD2. This CDR3 is built from 16 residues. J lost 2 bases, V lost 5 bases, and 7 bases had no gene match. In germline, CDR1 is SGHDT, CDR2 YYEEEE. Written as DNA, the CDR3 is TGTGCCAGCAGGGCGGGACTAGCGGGGCTTCCCTACGAGCAGTACTTC. Translated, it gives CASRAGLAGLPYEQYF. The variable domain in full, with the rest retrieved from reference TRBV5-6 and TRBJ2-7, is DAGVTQSPTHLIKTRGQQVTLRCSPKSGHDTVSWYQQALGQGPQFIFQYYEEEERQRGNFPDRFSGHQFPNYSSELNVNALLLGDSALYLCASRAGLAGLPYEQYFGPGTRLTVT.

The genes are TRBV5-8 and TRBJ1-1; D is unclear. V was shortened by 4 bases and J by 0 bases, with 13 bases between the two germline ends. Germline loops: CDR1 SGHTS, CDR2 YDEGEE. The CDR3 contains 15 residues. The CDR3: CASSTGLSMNTEAFF. CDR3 DNA sequence: TGTGCCAGCAGCACCGGACTGTCGATGAACACTGAAGCTTTCTTT.

This chain connects TRBV20-1 to TRBJ2-1; weak D call: TRBD2 (6 bases). The CDR3 totals 16 residues. Germline CDR1 reads DFQATT; CDR2 reads SNEGSKA (reference sequence). V dropped 3 bases and J dropped 5 bases, with 20 bases sitting between them. The DNA for the CDR3 is TGCAGTGCTAGTTCCGGGCGGGGCCTCCTCAACAATGAGCAGTTCTTC. Translated: CSASSGRGLLNNEQFF.

The V gene is TRBV5-1, the J gene TRBJ1-2; TRBD1 is a possible D gene (6 bases). Deletions cut 2 bases from V and 4 bases from J, with 9 bases between. The CDR3 is 13 residues long. Germline loops: CDR1 SGHRS, CDR2 YFSETQ. CDR3 in amino acids: CASSFQDSYGYTF. The CDR3 bases are TGCGCCAGCAGCTTTCAGGACAGCTATGGCTACACCTTC.

J is TRBJ2-1 and V is TRBV27; D is uncertain. Germline V gene sequence: CDR1 MNHEY, CDR2 SMNVEV (reference sequence). The CDR3 consists of 13 residues. Trimming removed 3 bases from V and 7 bases from J, with 10 bases in between. The CDR3 nucleotides read TGTGCCAGCAGTTTCGGTTTAGGGAATGAGCAGTTCTTC. Translated: CASSFGLGNEQFF.

For the CDR3, the DNA is TGTGCCACTTCTGGGGGGACAGGGAGCTCCTACGAGCAGTACTTC. The encoded protein is CATSGGTGSSYEQYF. J is TRBJ2-7 and V is TRBV19; 9 bases agree with TRBD1. The CDR3 covers 15 residues. V was pared by 10 bases and J by 0 bases, with 10 bases of the junction left unmatched. CDR1 is LNHDA, CDR2 SQIVND, per germline (reference sequence). The full variable domain, rest sourced from reference TRBV19 and TRBJ2-7, is DGGITQSPKYLFRKEGQNVTLSCEQNLNHDAMYWYRQDPGQGLRLIYYSQIVNDFQKGDIAEGYSVSREKKESFPLTVTSAQKNPTAFYLCATSGGTGSSYEQYFGPGTRLTVT.

This chain uses TRBV6-5 with TRBJ2-7; the D is unclear. Trimming removed 0 bases at V and 7 bases at J, with 13 bases between. The CDR3 is 14 residues long. In germline, CDR1 is MNHEY, CDR2 SVGAGI. In nucleotides, the CDR3 is TGTGCCAGCAGTTACTCTCGGCTGCCCTCGGAGCAGTACTTC. It translates to CASSYSRLPSEQYF.

The J gene is TRBJ1-5, the V gene TRBV21-1. TRBV21-1 is designated a pseudogene. The CDR3 has 16 residues. This chain's CDR3 is CASSPKGGSEEQPQHF. The CDR3 DNA follows: TGTGCCAGCAGCCCTAAAGGGGGGTCGGAGGAGCAGCCCCAGCATTTT.

The rearrangement links TRBV6-1 to TRBJ1-2; no clear D gene. Germline V gene sequence: CDR1 MNHNS, CDR2 SASEGT. The CDR3 loop spans 13 amino acids. V lost 1 base to trimming and J lost 4 bases, with 7 bases between them. The CDR3 DNA reads TGTGCCAGCAGTGAAGGGACGGCCTATGGCTACACCTTC. As protein: CASSEGTAYGYTF.

V is TRBV5-4 and J is TRBJ2-7, with 7 positions matching TRBD2. V lost 0 bases, J lost 0 bases, and 3 bases stayed unmatched. The CDR3 length is 15 residues. Germline CDR1 and CDR2: SGHNT and YYREEE (reference sequence). Here the CDR3 reads CASSLAGGLSYEQYF. The CDR3, as DNA: TGTGCCAGCAGCTTGGCGGGAGGCCTCTCCTACGAGCAGTACTTC.

The chain recombines TRBV7-8 with TRBJ1-4; 7 bases fit TRBD1. The length of the CDR3 is 15 residues. Looked up from germline, CDR1 is SGHVS and CDR2 is FQNEAQ. Trimming took 5 bases from V and 8 from J; bases not matched to a gene: 11. CDR3 amino acids: CASSARQGSGEKLFF. The DNA of the CDR3 is TGTGCCAGCAGCGCCCGACAGGGCTCGGGGGAAAAACTGTTTTTT.

The rearrangement joins TRBV2 to TRBJ1-1; TRBD1 matches 7 bases. The CDR3 has 13 amino acids. V lost 6 bases to trimming and J lost 4 bases; unmatched junction nucleotides: 5. Germline V gene data show CDR1 as SNHLY and CDR2 as FYNNEI. CDR3 sequence: CASRDPGGTEAFF. In DNA, the CDR3 is TGTGCCAGCAGGGACCCAGGGGGCACTGAAGCTTTCTTT.

The chain combines TRBV6-2 or TRBV6-3 with TRBJ2-4, with D uncertain. V lost 0 bases, J lost 3 bases, and 9 bases lay in between. Germline V gene data show CDR1 as MNHEY and CDR2 as SVGEGT. This CDR3 has 15 amino acids. CDR3 residues: CASSYSARGKNIQYF. The CDR3 DNA reads as TGTGCCAGCAGTTACTCTGCGAGAGGCAAAAACATTCAGTACTTC.

The J gene is TRBJ1-1, the V gene TRBV5-4; D ambiguous. The CDR3 consists of 18 residues. From germline, CDR1 is SGHNT and CDR2 YYREEE (reference sequence). V lost 0 bases, J lost 1 base, and 19 bases lay in between. CDR3 bases: TGTGCCAGCAGCTTGGGGCAATCAGGCCCACAGACGAACACTGAAGCTTTCTTT. Its translation is CASSLGQSGPQTNTEAFF.

This clone was picked up a small number of times. The J gene is TRBJ2-7, the V gene TRBV7-9; D is perhaps TRBD2 (5 bases). This CDR3 contains 12 residues. V was trimmed by 6 bases and J by 5 bases, leaving 11 bases between them. Germline CDR1 is SEHNR and CDR2 is FQNEAQ (reference sequence). CDR3 in amino acids: CASRSISDEQYF. In DNA, the CDR3 is TGTGCCAGCAGGTCGATTAGCGACGAGCAGTACTTC.

The chain carries TRBV27 and TRBJ1-2, with D possibly matching TRBD1 (6 bases). Per germline, CDR1 MNHEY and CDR2 SMNVEV (reference sequence). This CDR3 contains 13 residues. V lost 6 bases to trimming and J lost 3 bases, with 11 bases between them. CDR3 nucleotides: TGTGCCAGCAGGGCAGGGGAATACTATGGCTACACCTTC. Translating it yields CASRAGEYYGYTF.

V is TRBV12-3 or TRBV12-4 and J is TRBJ1-2; D is perhaps TRBD1 (5 bases). The germline V and J ends were trimmed by 5 bases and 9 bases, with 13 bases remaining between them. The CDR3 spans 12 residues. The CDR3 spells CASSQGPTRYTF. The CDR3 DNA reads as TGTGCCAGCAGTCAGGGCCCGACCCGCTACACCTTC.

This clone was picked up a small number of times. The J gene is TRBJ2-1, the V gene TRBV2, with 7 bases aligning to TRBD2. This CDR3 comprises 16 residues. V trimming: 2 bases; J trimming: 0 bases; junction bases outside the gene matches: 4. Germline CDR1 and CDR2: SNHLY and FYNNEI. The CDR3 protein is CASSERDYYSYNEQFF. DNA for the CDR3: TGTGCCAGCAGTGAAAGGGACTACTACTCCTACAATGAGCAGTTCTTC.

The V and J genes are TRBV10-3 and TRBJ2-3; 7 bases are a match to TRBD2. CDR1 is ENHRY and CDR2 is SYGVKD in the germline V gene. The CDR3 loop spans 16 amino acids. V was pared by 6 bases and J by 5 bases, with 14 bases of the junction left unmatched. The CDR3 nucleotides read TGTGCCATCAGCACTCTCAAGGAGCGGGGCTTAGATACGCAGTATTTT. Amino acid sequence: CAISTLKERGLDTQYF.

CDR3 protein: CASVQGAYNEQFF. The CDR3 bases are TGTGCCAGTGTCCAGGGGGCCTACAATGAGCAGTTCTTC. V and J are TRBV6-5 and TRBJ2-1; 7 bases fit TRBD1. Germline lookup yields CDR1 MNHEY and CDR2 SVGAGI. The ends lost 9 bases at V and 2 bases at J; junction bases unmatched: 4. The CDR3 is 13 amino acids.

The V and J genes are TRBV29-1 and TRBJ1-1, with 9 bases fitting TRBD1. CDR1 SQVTM and CDR2 ANQGSEA come from the germline V gene. The length of the CDR3 is 13 residues. Trimming at V came to 6 bases and at J to 2 bases, leaving 4 bases not matched to a gene. CDR3 nucleotides: TGCAGCGTCCCGACAGGGGGAAACACTGAAGCTTTCTTT. Amino acids: CSVPTGGNTEAFF.

The chain combines TRBV7-6 with TRBJ1-1; D unresolved. CDR3 length: 10 residues. Trimming cost V 8 bases and J 5 bases, with 6 bases left between them. Germline V CDR1 and CDR2: SGHVS, FNYEAQ. The CDR3 spells CASRGTEAFF. Written as DNA, the CDR3 is TGTGCCAGCCGCGGGACTGAAGCTTTCTTT.

The chain is built from TRBV30 and TRBJ1-3; 7 bases agree with TRBD1. The V and J ends lost 4 bases and 4 bases, in that order; junction bases with no gene match: 10. CDR3 size: 15 residues. CDR1 is GTSNPN and CDR2 is SVGIG in the germline V gene (reference sequence). The CDR3 spells CAWKRPDREGNTIYF. The DNA for the CDR3 is TGTGCCTGGAAACGCCCAGACAGGGAGGGAAACACCATATATTTT.